This TCR beta chain was sequenced in a study of blood T cell repertoires in COVID-19 (dated by TCRdb to about 2020). For the study in its entirety: Collaborator samples came from the United States, Italy and Spain and covered acute and convalescent phases of COVID-19. Where HLA class I and class II types were available, the types were taken from metadata supplied by the sample provider, not from assay-based typing. Samples were obtained from the ongoing ImmuneRACE study (first 160 participants) and from about 1,300 subjects provided by 6 global collaborators. A de-identified subject ID, COVID-19 status, age in years and sex were almost always included in the sample metadata. The material from the prospective study consisted of cDNA or gDNA derived from T cells, B-cell-depleted T cells, or PBMCs. The dataset comprised deeply sampled blood TCRbeta repertoires from subjects exposed to, actively infected with, or recovered from COVID-19. The repertoires were made available in a free public database intended to serve as a resource for research on the immune response to SARS-CoV-2.

Remarks on this clone: Its antigen has not been determined. No base quality information exists; no much larger clone differs at one position.

TCRbeta CDR3 regions were amplified from genomic DNA by means of the immunoSEQ Assay, a bias-controlled multiplex PCR. As for the authors' bioinformatics: The number of nucleated cells in each sample was estimated from the amplification of reference gene primers within the assay. Sequence reads were collapsed and filtered to measure the absolute abundance of every unique TCRbeta CDR3 rearrangement. For each sample, productive Simpson clonality was calculated as the square root of Simpson's diversity index across productive rearrangements. Not all clones reach the TCRdb copy of this immuneACCESS table, which keeps in-frame sequences only. Checked studies attribute under half of the gap to unresolved V genes and leave the rest unexplained. For V, J and clone size, that table is used; D and trimming come from the DNA. Across this sample there are 330,000 or so clones, with roughly 90% seen only once. The top ten constitute roughly 18% of the sample.

According to the germline V gene, CDR1 reads MGHDK and CDR2 reads SYGVNS. The junction carries 4 bases between V and J, which are trimmed by 0 bases and 10 bases respectively. Spanning cysteine to phenylalanine, the CDR3 consists of 11 amino acids. Solely the CDR3 DNA is kept, with 33 bases framed from the first base. In the prospective study, participants were roughly 18 to 95 years old, resided in approximately 22 geographic areas of the United States, and were enrolled through a virtual design. Cohort assignment in the prospective study relied on participant-reported clinical history from a screening survey and a study questionnaire. For ImmuneRACE Cohort 3, a participant was defined as recovered based on two consecutive negative NP/OP PCR tests, clearance by a healthcare professional, or resolution of symptoms. Each participant in the prospective study had whole blood, serum and a nasopharyngeal or oropharyngeal swab collected by mobile phlebotomists. Prospective study participants could optionally give additional blood draws and questionnaires over a roughly two-month period. Before DNA extraction, prospective study blood samples were shipped either frozen or at room temperature.

Study-level results and caveats: The quantity of clinical and demographic metadata differed by source and by participant and was supplied without curation.

The rearrangement combines TRBV25-1 with TRBJ2-1; no D gene is confidently identified. The TCR originated in a woman aged 25 to 39 who had recovered from COVID-19. Sequencing was done on a sample of PBMCs or T cells enriched from blood (not recorded which). The CDR3: CASSEYQEQFF. In nucleotide form, the sequence is TGTGCCAGCAGTGAATATCAGGAGCAGTTCTTC.